These 14 T cell receptor beta chains originate from one sample sequenced in a study of radiotherapy plus CTLA-4 blockade in lung cancer. Repertoires were generated with immunoSEQ multiplex PCR, while TCRdb's copy carries only in-frame clones and drops some. The data contain roughly 66,000 clones, about 83% of them seen just once; the ten biggest clones take up less than 5%. The specimen was peripheral blood, collected from a patient treated with radiotherapy plus ipilimumab. These TCRs come from a human donor with non-small cell lung cancer who had a partial response to radiotherapy plus ipilimumab.

The V call is TRBV6-1, the J call TRBJ1-1; D is uncertain. The CDR3 sequence is 13 residues long. Between the trimmed V and J ends, which lost 6 bases and 0 bases, there was a span of 8 bases. The germline V gene encodes CDR1 MNHNS and CDR2 SASEGT. The CDR3 sequence: CASRELMNTEAFF. For the CDR3, the DNA is TGTGCCAGCAGGGAACTTATGAACACTGAAGCTTTCTTT.

This clone was seen more than once but under ten times. J is TRBJ1-1 and V is TRBV30; possibly TRBD1 for D (5 bases). The CDR3 length is 11 residues. The germline CDR1 and CDR2 sequences are GTSNPN and SVGIG (reference sequence). The ends were cut back, 5 bases at V and 10 bases at J, with 14 bases in the middle. The CDR3, as DNA: TGTGCCTGGTCATGGGGGGGAGTAGCTTTCTTT. This codes for CAWSWGGVAFF.

CDR3 DNA sequence: TGTGCCAGCAGTTCCCCGCAAATAGTGGGACAGGGAAGGCGATACGAGCAGTACTTC. Protein sequence: CASSSPQIVGQGRRYEQYF. The chain links TRBV28 to TRBJ2-7, with 9 bases that match TRBD1. Germline V gene data show CDR1 as MDHEN and CDR2 as SYDVKM. Trimming at V came to 4 bases and at J to 4 bases, leaving 20 bases not matched to a gene. The CDR3 consists of 19 residues.

This clone was observed a single time. The chain employs TRBV5-1 and TRBJ2-1; unclear D gene. CDR1 is SGHRS and CDR2 is YFSETQ in the germline V gene. Trimming pared 0 bases from V and 0 bases from J, leaving 10 bases between. CDR3 length: 16 amino acids. CDR3 in amino acids: CASSLAPSGSYNEQFF. For the CDR3, the DNA is TGCGCCAGCAGCTTGGCTCCATCGGGCTCCTACAATGAGCAGTTCTTC. The full variable domain, with the rest looked up from reference TRBV5-1 and TRBJ2-1, is KAGVTQTPRYLIKTRGQQVTLSCSPISGHRSVSWYQQTPGQGLQFLFEYFSETQRNKGNFPGRFSGRQFSNSRSEMNVSTLELGDSALYLCASSLAPSGSYNEQFFGPGTRLTVL.

V and J are TRBV1 and TRBJ2-7; the table's D call, TRBD2, was not checked against the DNA. TRBV1 represents a pseudogene. The CDR3 has 15 amino acids. CDR3 residues: CTSGPSGLPKCEQYF. The CDR3 DNA follows: TGCACCAGCGGTCCATCGGGACTCCCGAAGTGCGAGCAGTACTTC.

This chain connects TRBV6-5 to TRBJ2-5; maybe TRBD2 (5 bases). The CDR3 has 12 amino acids. The V gene lost 7 bases and the J gene lost 0 bases, with 6 bases spanning the gap. Germline V lookup: CDR1 MNHEY, CDR2 SVGAGI. The DNA of the CDR3 is TGTGCCAGCACGGAGGACCAAGAGACCCAGTACTTC. Translating it yields CASTEDQETQYF.

CDR3: CASSLELAGVIETQYF. Written as DNA, the CDR3 is TGCGCCAGCAGCTTGGAACTAGCGGGAGTAATAGAGACCCAGTACTTC. This chain joins TRBV5-1 and TRBJ2-5; TRBD2 agrees at 11 bases. CDR1 is SGHRS, CDR2 YFSETQ, per germline. V gave up 0 bases and J gave up 4 bases; unmatched junction bases: 5. The CDR3 consists of 16 residues.

The rearrangement joins TRBV27 to TRBJ1-1; the D gene is possibly TRBD1 (5 bases). Germline assignment: CDR1 MNHEY and CDR2 SMNVEV (reference sequence). Trimming left V 6 bases short and J 1 base short, with 15 bases between. The CDR3 runs to 15 residues. DNA of the CDR3: TGTGCCAGCAGACATACCCCTACAGGGAACACTGAAGCTTTCTTT. Translated: CASRHTPTGNTEAFF.

In this sample, this clone turned up a few times. The rearrangement joins TRBV5-6 to TRBJ1-1, with D hard to call. Germline V gene sequence: CDR1 SGHDT, CDR2 YYEEEE. V was cut by 5 bases and J by 4 bases, with 12 bases left in between. This CDR3 is built from 13 residues. The CDR3 here is CASSSPSGTEAFF. The CDR3 DNA reads TGTGCCAGCAGTTCCCCGAGTGGCACTGAAGCTTTCTTT. The variable domain in full, completed from reference TRBV5-6 and TRBJ1-1, reads DAGVTQSPTHLIKTRGQQVTLRCSPKSGHDTVSWYQQALGQGPQFIFQYYEEEERQRGNFPDRFSGHQFPNYSSELNVNALLLGDSALYLCASSSPSGTEAFFGQGTRLTVV.

In its sample, this clone was seen a few times. The gene calls are TRBV29-1 and TRBJ2-1; D might be TRBD2 (6 bases). CDR1 SQVTM and CDR2 ANQGSEA come from the germline V gene. V lost 8 bases to trimming and J lost 0 bases, with 11 bases between them. The CDR3 is 13 residues long. The CDR3 DNA reads TGCAGCTACCGGGACTTCTCCTACAATGAGCAGTTCTTC. Amino acids: CSYRDFSYNEQFF.

The V and J genes are TRBV27 and TRBJ2-7; possible D gene TRBD2, 6 bases. The CDR3 is made up of 16 amino acids. V was cut by 0 bases and J by 9 bases, with 21 bases left in between. Germline loops: CDR1 MNHEY, CDR2 SMNVEV (reference sequence). CDR3 DNA sequence: TGTGCCAGCAGTTTATCTCCTAGCGACGGTCCATCGGTGCAGTACTTC. Encoded protein: CASSLSPSDGPSVQYF.

The V and J genes are TRBV7-6 and TRBJ2-3; 8 bases match TRBD2. J was trimmed by 3 bases and V by 6 bases; bases with no gene match: 8. Germline-derived CDR1 and CDR2 are SGHVS and FNYEAQ. The CDR3 totals 15 residues. The CDR3, as DNA: TGTGCCAGCAGTCCGAGCGGGAGTCGGACAGATACGCAGTATTTT. Its translation: CASSPSGSRTDTQYF.

The chain links TRBV28 to TRBJ2-5; 14 bases match TRBD2. The CDR3 consists of 16 residues. Germline assignment: CDR1 MDHEN and CDR2 SYDVKM. Germline trimming cut 6 bases from V and 5 bases from J; bases unmatched to any gene: 8. The CDR3 sequence: CASSPGTSGRAETQYF. The CDR3 nucleotides are TGTGCCAGCAGCCCAGGGACTAGCGGGAGAGCGGAGACCCAGTACTTC.

The chain has TRBV27 and TRBJ2-3; the match to TRBD2 covers 10 bases. CDR3 length equals 15 residues. Germline V CDR1 and CDR2: MNHEY, SMNVEV (reference sequence). Losses at the gene ends were 6 bases for V and 0 bases for J; bases not matched to a gene: 3. CDR3 in amino acids: CASSRTSGSTDTQYF. In DNA form, the CDR3 reads TGTGCCAGCAGCCGGACTAGCGGTAGCACAGATACGCAGTATTTT.